This TCR beta chain comes out of a study of T cells after yellow fever vaccination. Template switching with 5'RACE generated the TCR cDNA and added a universal primer site and UMIs. In TCRdb, the 5' RACE reads were re-called with MiXCR into one record per CDR3 protein. The sample has under 350,000 distinct CDR3 sequences, approximately 4% seen once. CDR1 SNHLY and CDR2 FYNNEI come from the germline V gene. Between the trimmed V and J ends, which lost 1 base and 3 bases, there was a span of 4 bases. The CDR3 loop spans 12 amino acids. To note about this clonotype: Antigen specificity is unknown.

Study outcomes and limitations: Post-booster repertoires contained most primary-vaccination clones again (96% CD4, around 88% CD8).

The TCR comes from a man between 18 and 29 years old who received the YFV17D yellow fever vaccine. The sample was PBMCs, taken 5 days after the yellow fever booster vaccination. The genes are TRBV2 and TRBJ2-7; D is undetermined. The CDR3 loop reads CASSEGHYEQYF. The CDR3 DNA follows: TGTGCCAGCAGTGAAGGTCACTACGAGCAGTACTTC.